This paragraph covers one T cell receptor beta chain sequence. Its antigen remains unidentified. This entry is derived from a study of cytomegalovirus exposure and HLA in healthy donors. Whole-study findings and limits: 150 to 200 TCR beta chains were listed as cytomegalovirus-associated. V segments that were indistinguishable, TRBV6-2 and TRBV6-3 among them, were omitted from analysis. A later analysis appeared to link common viral pathogens to several of the most significant clusters.

Researchers ran the PCR with 60 Vbeta and 13 Jbeta primers. Assay used: immunoSEQ multiplex PCR; TCRdb lists only in-frame clones, some missing. The sample holds around 100,000 clones, 74% seen once. V shed 1 base and J 3 bases; nucleotides not matched to a gene: 2. This CDR3 contains 16 residues. From germline, CDR1 is SGHVS and CDR2 FNYEAQ. This TCR came from a man in his forties or fifties in good health and CMV-seropositive. V and J are TRBV7-6 and TRBJ2-3; TRBD2 agrees at 12 bases. The sequenced sample was PBMCs. The CDR3 DNA follows: TGTGCCAGCAGCTTAGAACTAGCGGGGGGTACAGATACGCAGTATTTT. Translation gives CASSLELAGGTDTQYF.